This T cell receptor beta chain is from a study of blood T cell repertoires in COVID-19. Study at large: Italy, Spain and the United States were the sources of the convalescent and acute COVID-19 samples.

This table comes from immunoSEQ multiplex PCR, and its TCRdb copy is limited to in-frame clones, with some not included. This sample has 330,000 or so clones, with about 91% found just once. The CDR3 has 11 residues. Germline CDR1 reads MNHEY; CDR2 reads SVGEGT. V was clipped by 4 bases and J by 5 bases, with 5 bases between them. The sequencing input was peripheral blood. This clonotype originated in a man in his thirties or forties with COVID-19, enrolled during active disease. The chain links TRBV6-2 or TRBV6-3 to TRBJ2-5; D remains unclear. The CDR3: CASSSYETQYF. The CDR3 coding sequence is TGTGCCAGCAGTTCGTATGAGACCCAGTACTTC.